The entry below describes one T cell receptor (beta chain). The antigen remains undetermined. Each of TCRalpha and TCRbeta cDNA went through two nested PCRs, lasting approximately 16 and 9 cycles. Each CDR3 protein gets one entry in TCRdb, which reprocessed the 5' RACE reads and gives no DNA. The sample includes 200,000 to 250,000 distinct CDR3 sequences. Whole blood that had not undergone T cell sorting provided the isolated total RNA. The sample originates from a study of monozygotic twins with inflammatory bowel disease. Study results and limitations: Healthy twins shared more clonotypes with others than IBD patients, most markedly active ones.

The sequencing input was blood. The clonotype originates from a human donor with ulcerative colitis or Crohn's disease, or a healthy co-twin of an affected twin (not recorded which).

CDR3 sequence: CASSLSHNTEAFF. The chain combines TRBV28 with TRBJ1-1. CDR3 length: 13 residues. Germline lookup yields CDR1 MDHEN and CDR2 SYDVKM.